This paragraph covers one TCR beta chain sequence. Only in-frame clones appear in the TCRdb table, and some are missing; sequencing was by immunoSEQ multiplex PCR. The sample has 380,000 or so clones; more than 80% are singletons. The data derive from a study of blood T cell repertoires in COVID-19. Germline V CDR1 and CDR2: MNHNS, SASEGT. V was pared by 2 bases and J by 2 bases, with 9 bases between. The CDR3 runs to 14 residues. This sequence originates from a man in his forties with acute or convalescent COVID-19. Sequenced input: peripheral blood. The chain joins TRBV6-1 to TRBJ2-5, with D maybe TRBD1 (5 bases). CDR3 DNA: TGTGCCAGCAGTGAACCGACAGAACAAGAGACCCAGTACTTC. Its translation: CASSEPTEQETQYF.